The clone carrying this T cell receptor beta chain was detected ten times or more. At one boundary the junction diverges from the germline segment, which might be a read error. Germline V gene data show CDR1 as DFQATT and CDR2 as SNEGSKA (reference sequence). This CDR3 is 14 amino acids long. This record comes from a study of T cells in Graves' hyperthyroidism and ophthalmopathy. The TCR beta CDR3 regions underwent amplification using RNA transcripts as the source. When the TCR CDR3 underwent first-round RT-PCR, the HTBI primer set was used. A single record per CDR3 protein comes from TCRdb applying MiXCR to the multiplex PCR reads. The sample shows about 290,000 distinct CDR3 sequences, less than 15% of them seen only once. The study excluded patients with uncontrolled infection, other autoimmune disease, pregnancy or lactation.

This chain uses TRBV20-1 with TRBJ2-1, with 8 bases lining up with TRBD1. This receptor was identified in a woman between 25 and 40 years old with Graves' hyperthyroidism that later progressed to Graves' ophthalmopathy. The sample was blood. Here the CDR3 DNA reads TGCAGTGCTATTTCTGGACAGGGCTACGATGAGCAGTTCTTC. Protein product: CSAISGQGYDEQFF.